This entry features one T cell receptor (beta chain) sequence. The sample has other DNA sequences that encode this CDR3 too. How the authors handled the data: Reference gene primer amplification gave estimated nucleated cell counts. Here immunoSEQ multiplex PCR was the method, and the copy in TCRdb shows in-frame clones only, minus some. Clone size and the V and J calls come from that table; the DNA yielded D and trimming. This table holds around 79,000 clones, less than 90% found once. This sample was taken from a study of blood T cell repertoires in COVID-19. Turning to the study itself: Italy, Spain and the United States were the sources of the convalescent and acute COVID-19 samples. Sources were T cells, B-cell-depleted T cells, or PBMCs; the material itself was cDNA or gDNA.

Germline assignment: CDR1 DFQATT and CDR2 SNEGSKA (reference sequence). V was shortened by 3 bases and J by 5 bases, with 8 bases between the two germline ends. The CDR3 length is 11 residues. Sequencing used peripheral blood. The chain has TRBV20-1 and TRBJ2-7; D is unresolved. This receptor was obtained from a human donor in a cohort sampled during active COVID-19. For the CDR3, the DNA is TGCAGTGCTAGTTCTGGGCACGAGCAGTACTTC. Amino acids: CSASSGHEQYF.